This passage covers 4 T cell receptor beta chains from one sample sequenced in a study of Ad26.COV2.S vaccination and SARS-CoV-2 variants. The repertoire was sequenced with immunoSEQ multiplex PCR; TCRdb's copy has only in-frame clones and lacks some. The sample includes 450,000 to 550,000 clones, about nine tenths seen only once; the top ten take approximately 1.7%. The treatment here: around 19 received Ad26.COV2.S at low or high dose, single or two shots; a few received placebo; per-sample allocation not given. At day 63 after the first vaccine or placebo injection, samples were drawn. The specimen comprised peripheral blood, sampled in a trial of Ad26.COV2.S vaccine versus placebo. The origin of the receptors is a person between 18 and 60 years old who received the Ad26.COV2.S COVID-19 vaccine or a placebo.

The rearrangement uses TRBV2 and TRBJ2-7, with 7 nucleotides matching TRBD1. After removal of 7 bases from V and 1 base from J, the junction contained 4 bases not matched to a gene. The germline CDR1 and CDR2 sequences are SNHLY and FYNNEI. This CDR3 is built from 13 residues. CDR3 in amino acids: CASMRGQSYEQYF. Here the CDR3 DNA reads TGTGCCAGCATGAGGGGACAGTCCTACGAGCAGTACTTC.

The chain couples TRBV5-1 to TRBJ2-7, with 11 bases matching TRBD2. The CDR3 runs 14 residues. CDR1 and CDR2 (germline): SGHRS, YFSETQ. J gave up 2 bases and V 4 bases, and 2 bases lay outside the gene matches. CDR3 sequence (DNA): TGCGCCAGCAGCGGACTAGCGGGTACCTACGAGCAGTACTTC. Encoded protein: CASSGLAGTYEQYF. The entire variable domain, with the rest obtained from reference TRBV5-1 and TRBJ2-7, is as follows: KAGVTQTPRYLIKTRGQQVTLSCSPISGHRSVSWYQQTPGQGLQFLFEYFSETQRNKGNFPGRFSGRQFSNSRSEMNVSTLELGDSALYLCASSGLAGTYEQYFGPGTRLTVT.

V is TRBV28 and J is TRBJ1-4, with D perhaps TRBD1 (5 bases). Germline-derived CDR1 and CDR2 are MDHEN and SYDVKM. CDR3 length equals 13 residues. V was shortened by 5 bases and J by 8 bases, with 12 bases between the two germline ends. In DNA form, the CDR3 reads TGTGCCAGCAGTCTCCTAGGGGTGGAAAAACTGTTTTTT. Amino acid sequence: CASSLLGVEKLFF.

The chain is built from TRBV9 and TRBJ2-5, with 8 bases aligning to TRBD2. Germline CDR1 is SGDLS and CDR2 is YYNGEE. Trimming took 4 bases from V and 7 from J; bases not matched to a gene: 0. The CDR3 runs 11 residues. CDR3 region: CASSRGGTQYF. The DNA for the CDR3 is TGTGCCAGCAGCCGGGGGGGGACCCAGTACTTC.